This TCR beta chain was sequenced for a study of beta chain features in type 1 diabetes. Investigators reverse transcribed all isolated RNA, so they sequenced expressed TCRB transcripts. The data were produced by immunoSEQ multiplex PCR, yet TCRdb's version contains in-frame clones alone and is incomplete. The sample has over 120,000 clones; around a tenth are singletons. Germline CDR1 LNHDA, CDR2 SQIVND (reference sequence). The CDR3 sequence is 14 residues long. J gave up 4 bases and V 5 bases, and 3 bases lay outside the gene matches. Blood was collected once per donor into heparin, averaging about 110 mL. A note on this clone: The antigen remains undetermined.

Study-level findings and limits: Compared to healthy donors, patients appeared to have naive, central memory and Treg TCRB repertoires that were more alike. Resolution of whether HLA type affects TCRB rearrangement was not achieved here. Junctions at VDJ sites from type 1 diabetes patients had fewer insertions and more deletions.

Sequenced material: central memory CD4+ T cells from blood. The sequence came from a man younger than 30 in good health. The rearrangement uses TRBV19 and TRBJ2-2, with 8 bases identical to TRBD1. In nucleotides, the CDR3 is TGTGCCAGTAGTCGGACAGGGACCACCGGGGAGCTGTTTTTT. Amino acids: CASSRTGTTGELFF.